This record covers a single TCR beta chain. This record belongs to a study of shared clonotypes between healthy human individuals. Assay: immunoSEQ multiplex PCR; the TCRdb copy retains only in-frame clones and omits some. This sample carries about 710,000 clones, roughly 72% of them seen once, and the ten largest clones take roughly 1.8%. This receptor was taken from a woman younger than 45 in good health. Sequencing was done on a sample of memory CD4+ T cells sorted from blood. As to subset: CD45RA-negative fraction.

The CDR3 coding sequence is TGTGCCAGCAGTTCTACTCCTAACTATGGCTACACCTTC. This translates into CASSSTPNYGYTF. V is TRBV28 and J is TRBJ1-2; D not certain. CDR3 size: 13 residues. From germline, CDR1 is MDHEN and CDR2 SYDVKM. The ends were cut back, 4 bases at V and 0 bases at J, with 6 bases in the middle.